The 4 T cell receptor beta chains below all came from one sample that was sequenced in a study of blood T cell repertoires in COVID-19. Using immunoSEQ multiplex PCR, the repertoire was profiled, and TCRdb retains in-frame clones only, with some absent. This table has around 440,000 clones, approximately 89% appearing once. Material for sequencing was peripheral blood. The receptors shown here come from a woman between 50 and 59 years old with COVID-19, enrolled during active disease.

The chain has TRBV3-1 (or the pseudogene TRBV3-2) and TRBJ2-1, with TRBD1 matching over 7 bases. Germline V lookup: CDR1 LGHDT, CDR2 YNNKEL (reference sequence). J gave up 10 bases and V 0 bases, and 9 bases lay outside the gene matches. The CDR3 runs to 15 residues. In nucleotides, the CDR3 is TGTGCCAGCAGCCAAGATCGAGACATCAGGGGGGAGCAGTTCTTC. It codes for CASSQDRDIRGEQFF.

The chain is built from TRBV7-9 and TRBJ2-3; 9 bases fit TRBD2. This CDR3 has 16 residues. CDR1 and CDR2 from the germline V gene are SEHNR and FQNEAQ (reference sequence). The CDR3 loop is CTIPKGAGGGTDTQYF. CDR3 nucleotides: TGTACAATCCCGAAAGGAGCGGGGGGAGGCACAGATACGCAGTATTTT.

The rearrangement links TRBV6-1 to TRBJ1-1, with D unclear. V lost 3 bases, J lost 8 bases, and 16 bases lay in between. The CDR3 loop spans 14 amino acids. Germline CDR1 is MNHNS and CDR2 is SASEGT. The CDR3 sequence is CASSEVGVRQEAFF. In DNA form, the CDR3 reads TGTGCCAGCAGTGAGGTAGGAGTTAGGCAGGAAGCTTTCTTT.

The chain employs TRBV5-1 and TRBJ1-4; 9 positions match TRBD1. The CDR3 has 16 amino acids. Germline CDR1 is SGHRS and CDR2 is YFSETQ. V shed 4 bases and J 0 bases; nucleotides not matched to a gene: 4. In nucleotides, the CDR3 is TGCGCCAGCAGCCGGGACAGGGTTTCAACTAATGAAAAACTGTTTTTT. It yields the protein CASSRDRVSTNEKLFF.